The rows below give T cell receptor beta chains drawn from one sample of a study of shared clonotypes between healthy human individuals. Produced via immunoSEQ multiplex PCR; TCRdb's table is partial and in-frame only. The sample yields some 1.5 million clones, 95% to 99% seen once. Input material: naive CD4+ T cells sorted from blood. Source of these receptors: a man aged 30 to 39 in good health. The CDR3 runs from the conserved cysteine through the conserved F or W. Each record gives: D gene, J gene, clone size, V gene, CDR3 protein, CDR3 DNA. D genes are given only for firm matches. Only part of the rows carry a size: once, few, many, or a class if the clone is expanded.

TRBD1 | TRBJ2-3 | - | TRBV18 | CASSPTRGPFAGTDTQYF | TGTGCCAGCTCACCAACCAGGGGGCCTTTCGCCGGCACAGATACGCAGTATTTT
TRBD1 | TRBJ1-5 | - | TRBV7-2 | CASSSEQGLGNQPQHF | TGTGCCAGCAGCTCCGAACAGGGGCTGGGCAATCAGCCCCAGCATTTT
- | TRBJ1-1 | once | TRBV19 | CASSGEEGLMNTEAFF | TGTGCCAGTAGTGGGGAGGAGGGCCTCATGAACACTGAAGCTTTCTTT
TRBD2 | TRBJ2-2 | - | TRBV7-2 | CASSDGTSGYSNTGELFF | TGTGCCAGCTCTGACGGGACTAGCGGCTACTCGAACACCGGGGAGCTGTTTTTT
TRBD2 | TRBJ2-7 | - | TRBV7-9 | CASSLTSGRFSYEQYF | TGTGCCAGCAGCTTAACTAGCGGGAGATTCTCCTACGAGCAGTACTTC
- | TRBJ2-2 | once | TRBV10-3 | CAISGVVFTGELFF | TGTGCCATCAGTGGGGTAGTCTTTACCGGGGAGCTGTTTTTT
TRBD2 | TRBJ2-7 | - | TRBV7-8 | CASSLALRASGRASEQYF | TGTGCCAGCAGCTTAGCGCTTAGGGCTAGCGGGAGGGCGAGTGAGCAGTACTTC
- | TRBJ2-1 | - | TRBV11-2 | CASSPSGGSENEQFF | TGTGCCAGCAGCCCCTCCGGTGGGAGCGAAAATGAGCAGTTCTTC
- | TRBJ2-3 | - | TRBV9 | CASSIAVGTSDTQYF | TGTGCCAGCAGCATAGCGGTTGGCACATCAGATACGCAGTATTTT
- | TRBJ1-1 | - | TRBV27 | CASSTVKLQMNTEAFF | TGTGCCAGCAGTACGGTGAAACTACAGATGAACACTGAAGCTTTCTTT
- | TRBJ2-1 | - | TRBV28 | CASSRKGFLTYNEQFF | TGTGCCAGCAGTCGAAAGGGATTCCTTACATACAATGAGCAGTTCTTC
- | TRBJ1-2 | - | TRBV4-1 | CASSQDMTPARGYTF | TGCGCCAGCAGCCAAGATATGACGCCGGCGAGGGGCTACACCTTC
- | TRBJ2-3 | - | TRBV7-8 | CASRSFLPSTDTQYF | TGTGCCAGCAGATCTTTCCTGCCCAGCACAGATACGCAGTATTTT
TRBD1 | TRBJ1-2 | - | TRBV18 | CASSPQSGRGQRGYGYTF | TGTGCCAGCTCACCACAGTCAGGCAGGGGGCAGCGCGGCTATGGCTACACCTTC
- | TRBJ2-2 | - | TRBV9 | CASSGIRANTGELFF | TGTGCCAGCAGCGGGATCCGTGCGAACACCGGGGAGCTGTTTTTT
- | TRBJ2-7 | - | TRBV7-9 | CASSSIYPSYEQYF | TGTGCCAGCAGCTCTATATACCCGTCCTACGAGCAGTACTTC
TRBD2 | TRBJ2-1 | - | TRBV28 | CASSPSLADVYNEQFF | TGTGCCAGCAGTCCCTCACTAGCGGACGTATACAATGAGCAGTTCTTC
- | TRBJ1-1 | - | TRBV5-1 | CASSVGQSVTEAFF | TGCGCCAGCAGCGTCGGACAGTCGGTCACTGAAGCTTTCTTT
TRBD1 | TRBJ2-5 | - | TRBV7-9 | CASLGTGAETQYF | TGTGCCAGTCTTGGGACAGGGGCAGAGACCCAGTACTTC
TRBD1 | TRBJ2-7 | - | TRBV15 | CATSRGPPGQGYEQYF | TGTGCCACCAGCAGAGGGCCTCCGGGACAGGGCTACGAGCAGTACTTC
TRBD1 | TRBJ2-7 | - | TRBV13 | CASSLGPGQGIYEQYF | TGTGCCAGCAGCTTAGGGCCGGGACAGGGGATTTACGAGCAGTACTTC